This entry lists 7 T cell receptor beta chains sequenced from one sample in a study of CD8 T cells in ankylosing spondylitis. TCRdb re-called the 5' RACE reads through MiXCR, storing one row per CDR3 protein. Among some 95,000 distinct CDR3 sequences listed, roughly 9.6% were seen once. What was sequenced was blood, either unsorted or a sorted T cell fraction (not recorded which). The receptors here all came from a male donor with ankylosing spondylitis or in good health (not recorded which).

V is TRBV5-5 and J is TRBJ2-7, with D unresolved. The CDR3 extends over 12 amino acids. The V gene lost 4 bases and the J gene lost 3 bases, with 8 bases spanning the gap. Germline V lookup: CDR1 SGHKS, CDR2 YYEKEE (reference sequence). CDR3 bases: TGTGCCAGCAGCCTTAGATTCTACGAGCAGTACTTC. Translating it yields CASSLRFYEQYF.

This clonotype was detected many times. The genes are TRBV20-1 and TRBJ1-2, with 11 nucleotides matching TRBD1. The CDR3 length is 16 residues. CDR1 and CDR2 (germline): DFQATT, SNEGSKA (reference sequence). Trimming at V came to 6 bases and at J to 5 bases, leaving 14 bases not matched to a gene. The DNA of the CDR3 is TGCAGTGCCCCCGCAGCGCGGGACAGGGGGATTTATGGCTACACCTTC. The encoded protein is CSAPAARDRGIYGYTF.

The V call is TRBV21-1, the J call TRBJ2-7; TRBD1 is the table's D call, not checked against the DNA. TRBV21-1 is a pseudogene. The length of the CDR3 is 17 residues. CDR3 nucleotides: TGTGCCAGCAGCAAAGGACGACAGGGTAGCTTATCCTACGAGCAGTACTTC. Translation gives CASSKGRQGSLSYEQYF.

This clonotype has at least ten counts. The chain is built from TRBV2 and TRBJ1-6; the D is unclear. The CDR3 loop spans 16 amino acids. V shed 2 bases and J shed 7 bases, with 15 bases lying between them. Germline V gene lookup returns CDR1 SNHLY and CDR2 FYNNEI. CDR3 coding DNA: TGTGCCAGCAGTGAAACGTGGACCGGGGAGAATTCACCCCTCCACTTT. It codes for CASSETWTGENSPLHF.

This clonotype came up many times. The chain has TRBV12-3 or TRBV12-4 and TRBJ2-3, with 11 nucleotides matching TRBD1. This CDR3 is built from 14 residues. V shed 7 bases and J 5 bases; nucleotides not matched to a gene: 5. The CDR3 nucleotides read TGTGCCAGCACCCGGACAGGGGGCGGAGATACGCAGTATTTT. Its translation: CASTRTGGGDTQYF.

This clonotype was detected many times. This rearrangement joins TRBV7-3 to TRBJ2-1; 7 bases are shared with TRBD2. CDR3 length: 15 residues. The V gene's germline CDR1 is SGHTA and CDR2 FQGTGA. V shed 4 bases and J 3 bases; nucleotides not matched to a gene: 6. CDR3 DNA: TGTGCCAGCAGCTCGGAGCGGGGAGGCTACAATGAGCAGTTCTTC. Protein product: CASSSERGGYNEQFF. The full variable domain, in which reference TRBV7-3 and TRBJ2-1 provide the parts outside the CDR3, is GAGVSQTPSNKVTEKGKYVELRCDPISGHTALYWYRQSLGQGPEFLIYFQGTGAADDSGLPNDRFFAVRPEGSVSTLKIQRTERGDSAVYLCASSSERGGYNEQFFGPGTRLTVL.

This clonotype came up many times. The rearrangement joins TRBV20-1 to TRBJ2-5, with unresolved D. V was cut by 0 bases and J by 0 bases, with 8 bases left in between. The germline gives CDR1 DFQATT, CDR2 SNEGSKA (reference sequence). There are 14 residues in the CDR3. CDR3 residues: CSARDGRDQETQYF. The CDR3 nucleotides are TGCAGTGCTAGAGATGGGCGCGACCAAGAGACCCAGTACTTC.